The clone carrying this T cell receptor (beta chain) was counted ten times or more. Its matching antigen is unknown. This entry comes from a study of Graves' ophthalmopathy and Graves' hyperthyroidism. Study context: Sampling took place at initial diagnosis, with peripheral blood obtained before any treatment.

The authors diagnosed from clinical symptoms, serum thyroxine, TRAb, thyroid ultrasound and orbital computed tomography. Study findings and constraints: Blood shared most expanded thyroid clonotypes above 0.001 frequency.

TCR beta CDR3 regions were amplified from RNA transcripts. In the first round, RT-PCR was carried out with HTBI primers, and a multiplex PCR formed the second round. TCRdb re-called the multiplex PCR reads through MiXCR, storing one row per CDR3 protein. The profile shows nearly 400,000 distinct CDR3 sequences, 15% to 20% of them singletons. This sequence originates from a woman between 18 and 30 years old with Graves' ophthalmopathy. Sequenced: peripheral blood.

CDR3: CASSFGRHNEQYF. The CDR3 nucleotides read TGTGCCAGCAGCTTTGGACGTCACAACGAGCAGTACTTC. This chain uses TRBV7-3 with TRBJ2-7; D remains ambiguous. This CDR3 comprises 13 residues. Germline CDR1 SGHTA, CDR2 FQGTGA. Trimming took 3 bases from V and 5 from J, leaving 11 bases between them.